One sample yielded the 24 T cell receptor beta chains listed below, sequenced in a study of blood T cell repertoires in COVID-19. The method was immunoSEQ multiplex PCR; TCRdb's version includes in-frame clones alone and lacks a portion of them. The table lists about 160,000 clones, 80% to 95% of them singletons. What was sequenced was peripheral blood. These receptors came from a woman aged 60-75 years with COVID-19, enrolled during active disease.

The chain carries TRBV5-1 and TRBJ1-5, with 7 bases lining up with TRBD1. Per germline, CDR1 SGHRS and CDR2 YFSETQ. The CDR3 is 15 amino acids. The J segment lost 6 bases and the V segment lost 3 bases, leaving 9 bases of the junction unmatched. CDR3 sequence (DNA): TGCGCCAGCAGCTCGACAGGGAACCCCGGTCAGCCCCAGCATTTT. Translated: CASSSTGNPGQPQHF. The whole variable domain, filled in from reference TRBV5-1 and TRBJ1-5, reads KAGVTQTPRYLIKTRGQQVTLSCSPISGHRSVSWYQQTPGQGLQFLFEYFSETQRNKGNFPGRFSGRQFSNSRSEMNVSTLELGDSALYLCASSSTGNPGQPQHFGDGTRLSIL.

The gene calls are TRBV19 and TRBJ1-1, with a tentative D call TRBD1 (5 bases). V was pared by 3 bases and J by 5 bases, with 13 bases between. Germline assignment: CDR1 LNHDA and CDR2 SQIVND (reference sequence). The CDR3 length is 14 residues. This CDR3 reads CASSISGVGTEAFF. The CDR3 bases are TGTGCCAGTAGTATCTCGGGGGTGGGAACTGAAGCTTTCTTT.

J is TRBJ2-5 and V is TRBV2; D not certain. Between the trimmed V and J ends, which lost 2 bases and 5 bases, there was a span of 18 bases. The CDR3 is 16 amino acids. CDR1 SNHLY and CDR2 FYNNEI come from the germline V gene. This chain's CDR3 is CASSETASSLLETQYF. The DNA of the CDR3 is TGTGCCAGCAGTGAAACGGCTAGTTCGTTGCTGGAGACCCAGTACTTC.

The chain links TRBV6-5 to TRBJ1-6; D is possibly TRBD1 (5 bases). The CDR3 sequence is 15 residues long. Germline V gives CDR1 MNHEY, CDR2 SVGAGI. Trimming took 5 bases from V and 7 from J, leaving 15 bases between them. CDR3 loop: CASSSTGFGNSPLHF. The CDR3 DNA reads as TGTGCCAGCAGTAGCACAGGTTTCGGGAATTCACCCCTCCACTTT.

The chain is built from TRBV5-1 and TRBJ1-2; maybe TRBD1 (5 bases). The CDR3 spans 13 residues. Germline V gives CDR1 SGHRS, CDR2 YFSETQ. V shed 2 bases and J shed 4 bases, with 9 bases lying between them. CDR3 in amino acids: CASSLDSVYGYTF. DNA for the CDR3: TGCGCCAGCAGCTTAGACAGCGTCTATGGCTACACCTTC. Filled out from reference TRBV5-1 and TRBJ1-2, the complete variable domain reads KAGVTQTPRYLIKTRGQQVTLSCSPISGHRSVSWYQQTPGQGLQFLFEYFSETQRNKGNFPGRFSGRQFSNSRSEMNVSTLELGDSALYLCASSLDSVYGYTFGSGTRLTVV.

V is TRBV19 and J is TRBJ2-3; TRBD2 might be the D (7 bases). From germline, CDR1 is LNHDA and CDR2 SQIVND (reference sequence). Trimming stripped 4 bases from V and 4 bases from J, with 15 bases between. The CDR3 loop spans 15 amino acids. Written as DNA, the CDR3 is TGTGCCAGTAGTAAGTGGGGGGGGCGGGCAGATACGCAGTATTTT. It yields the protein CASSKWGGRADTQYF.

The chain is built from TRBV4-1 and TRBJ2-7, with 7 bases matching TRBD1. The CDR3 has 15 amino acids. J gave up 2 bases and V 0 bases, and 4 bases lay outside the gene matches. Germline CDR1 and CDR2: MGHRA and YSYEKL. CDR3 sequence: CASSQEGQAAYEQYF. The CDR3 DNA is TGCGCCAGCAGCCAAGAAGGACAGGCCGCCTACGAGCAGTACTTC.

V is TRBV6-5 and J is TRBJ2-5; 7 bases align to TRBD1. V shed 6 bases, J shed 7 bases, and the junction held 8 bases outside the gene matches. The CDR3 extends over 13 amino acids. Germline V lookup: CDR1 MNHEY, CDR2 SVGAGI. The DNA of the CDR3 is TGTGCCAGCAGCTTAGGGGGCTACGCGACCCAGTACTTC. It codes for CASSLGGYATQYF.

The V and J genes are TRBV10-2 and TRBJ1-4; the D gene is possibly TRBD1 (5 bases). Trimming cost V 5 bases and J 11 bases, with 15 bases left between them. Germline-derived CDR1 and CDR2 are WSHSY and SAAADI. The CDR3 has 13 residues. CDR3 nucleotide sequence: TGCGCCAGCAGTCAGCAGGGCGGGGTCAAACTGTTTTTT. The encoded protein is CASSQQGGVKLFF.

The V gene is TRBV18, the J gene TRBJ2-3; tentatively, D is TRBD1 (5 bases). The ends were cut back, 6 bases at V and 2 bases at J, with 18 bases in the middle. CDR1 is KGHSH, CDR2 LQKENI, per germline. The CDR3 totals 16 residues. This CDR3 is CASSQIQVVSTDTQYF. The CDR3 DNA reads as TGTGCCAGCTCCCAAATACAGGTTGTCTCCACAGATACGCAGTATTTT.

The gene calls are TRBV3-1 (or the pseudogene TRBV3-2) and TRBJ1-1; possibly TRBD1 for D (5 bases). Germline values: CDR1 LGHDT, CDR2 YNNKEL (reference sequence). Deletions cut 4 bases from V and 4 bases from J, with 13 bases between. CDR3 length: 14 residues. CDR3 sequence: CASSPGGVGTEAFF. The CDR3 DNA reads TGTGCCAGCAGCCCCGGGGGGGTGGGCACTGAAGCTTTCTTT.

The CDR3 region has the DNA TGTGCCAGCAGTTTAGGGCACCAGCCCCAGCATTTT. Its protein is CASSLGHQPQHF. The V and J genes are TRBV12-3 or TRBV12-4 and TRBJ1-5; no clear D gene. The CDR3 contains 12 residues. Trimming shortened V by 1 base and J by 7 bases, and 5 bases separated the two germline ends.

CDR3 loop: CASSLRQGSYNEQFF. CDR3 coding DNA: TGTGCCAGCAGCTTAAGGCAGGGAAGCTACAATGAGCAGTTCTTC. The chain carries TRBV7-3 and TRBJ2-1; D is possibly TRBD1 (5 bases). CDR3 length: 15 amino acids. Trimming removed 1 base at V and 3 bases at J, with 10 bases between. Germline CDR1 reads SGHTA; CDR2 reads FQGTGA.

The V and J genes are TRBV19 and TRBJ1-1; TRBD1 aligns across 7 bases. Germline V gene data show CDR1 as LNHDA and CDR2 as SQIVND (reference sequence). This CDR3 spans 16 amino acids. With V trimmed by 6 bases and J by 4 bases, 14 bases remained unmatched. CDR3 coding DNA: TGTGCCAGTAGAACCGGGACTCAGGGGGGTTTCACTGAAGCTTTCTTT. Translation gives CASRTGTQGGFTEAFF. The full variable domain, its missing parts supplied by reference TRBV19 and TRBJ1-1, is DGGITQSPKYLFRKEGQNVTLSCEQNLNHDAMYWYRQDPGQGLRLIYYSQIVNDFQKGDIAEGYSVSREKKESFPLTVTSAQKNPTAFYLCASRTGTQGGFTEAFFGQGTRLTVV.

This clone appeared a few times. This chain connects TRBV7-2 to TRBJ2-7; 11 bases match TRBD2. Germline loops: CDR1 SGHTA, CDR2 FQGNSA. The CDR3 sequence is 18 residues long. Trimming cost V 4 bases and J 4 bases; bases outside gene matches: 15. This chain's CDR3 is CASSYALAGGGSRYEQYF. CDR3 nucleotide sequence: TGTGCCAGCAGCTACGCCCTAGCGGGGGGAGGGAGTCGTTACGAGCAGTACTTC.

The CDR3 DNA sequence: TGTGCCAGCAGACGGAACAGGGGGCCCAGAGATGGCTACACCTTC. Translating it yields CASRRNRGPRDGYTF. The chain uses TRBV5-6 and TRBJ1-2; 9 bases match TRBD1. The CDR3 is made up of 15 amino acids. V gave up 5 bases and J gave up 6 bases; unmatched junction bases: 11. The germline CDR1 and CDR2 sequences are SGHDT and YYEEEE.

A single count supports this clone. The rearrangement uses TRBV27 and TRBJ2-7; TRBD1 aligns across 12 bases. Germline V CDR1 and CDR2: MNHEY, SMNVEV (reference sequence). V dropped 2 bases and J dropped 7; count of bases not matched to a gene: 12. The length of the CDR3 is 17 residues. CDR3 sequence: CASSLKRPGQGAGEQYF. The DNA of the CDR3 is TGTGCCAGCAGTTTAAAACGGCCGGGACAGGGGGCAGGTGAGCAGTACTTC.

CDR3 loop: CASSYLFSSYEQYF. CDR3 sequence (DNA): TGTGCCAGCAGTTACTTGTTTAGCTCCTACGAGCAGTACTTC. The chain couples TRBV11-1 to TRBJ2-7, with D uncertain. V lost 6 bases and J 0 bases, leaving 12 bases between the germline ends. From germline, CDR1 is SGHAT and CDR2 FQDESV (reference sequence). The CDR3 is made up of 14 amino acids.

V usage is TRBV18 and J usage is TRBJ2-3; D not certain. The CDR3 extends over 9 amino acids. The germline gives CDR1 KGHSH, CDR2 LQKENI. V was trimmed by 3 bases and J by 15 bases, leaving 7 bases between them. The CDR3 DNA follows: TGTGCCAGCTCACCCGCGCGATATTTT. Translation: CASSPARYF.

CDR3 DNA: TGTGCCAGCAGCTTAGACAGCTCCTACAATGAGCAGTTCTTC. Translation: CASSLDSSYNEQFF. The chain is built from TRBV7-2 and TRBJ2-1, with unresolved D. The length of the CDR3 is 14 residues. V was cut by 1 base and J by 0 bases, with 4 bases left in between. From germline, CDR1 is SGHTA and CDR2 FQGNSA.

V is TRBV19 and J is TRBJ1-5; D is undetermined. The germline V gene has CDR1 LNHDA and CDR2 SQIVND (reference sequence). This CDR3 has 15 residues. The V gene lost 5 bases and the J gene lost 1 base, with 12 bases spanning the gap. In DNA form, the CDR3 reads TGTGCCAGTAGTTCCTTGCAGTACAGCAATCAGCCCCAGCATTTT. Translated: CASSSLQYSNQPQHF.

V and J are TRBV19 and TRBJ1-5; D possibly corresponds to TRBD1 (5 bases). Germline V gene data show CDR1 as LNHDA and CDR2 as SQIVND (reference sequence). The CDR3 covers 12 residues. Between the trimmed V and J ends, which lost 8 bases and 5 bases, there was a span of 10 bases. CDR3 in amino acids: CASSGLHQPQHF. CDR3 DNA: TGTGCCAGTTCAGGGCTTCATCAGCCCCAGCATTTT.

The chain carries TRBV5-4 and TRBJ2-7; D might be TRBD2 (5 bases). V was clipped by 5 bases and J by 3 bases, with 21 bases between them. CDR1 and CDR2 from the germline V gene are SGHNT and YYREEE (reference sequence). The CDR3 has 16 residues. The DNA of the CDR3 is TGTGCCAGCAGTTTTCCGGGGAATCCGAACGGCTACGAGCAGTACTTC. Its protein is CASSFPGNPNGYEQYF.

The V and J genes are TRBV27 and TRBJ2-7; 7 nucleotides line up with TRBD2. This CDR3 contains 13 residues. Losses at the gene ends were 7 bases for V and 1 base for J; bases not matched to a gene: 4. CDR1 is MNHEY, CDR2 SMNVEV, per germline (reference sequence). CDR3 in amino acids: CASKTSASYEQYF. For the CDR3, the DNA is TGTGCCAGCAAAACTAGCGCGTCCTACGAGCAGTACTTC.